The 22 T cell receptor beta chains below were found in one sample sequenced in a study of cytomegalovirus exposure and HLA in healthy donors. This PCR relied on a set of 60 Vbeta primers and 13 Jbeta primers. Assay used: immunoSEQ multiplex PCR; TCRdb lists only in-frame clones, some missing. The data hold fewer than 200,000 clones, with approximately 84% observed a single time. What was sequenced was PBMCs. These receptors all stem from a girl under three years old in good health and CMV-seronegative.

Only a few counts were recorded for this clone. For the CDR3, the DNA is TGTGCCAGCAGCCTCCTACTTAAGGGAGCCTCGAACACCGGGGAGCTGTTTTTT. Its translation: CASSLLLKGASNTGELFF. The V call is TRBV11-3, the J call TRBJ2-2, with D perhaps TRBD2 (5 bases). Germline V gene lookup returns CDR1 SGHNT and CDR2 YENEEA. The CDR3 extends over 18 amino acids. V was trimmed by 5 bases and J by 0 bases, leaving 19 bases between them.

The chain uses TRBV2 and TRBJ1-4, with D uncertain. The CDR3 is made up of 14 amino acids. Germline CDR1 is SNHLY and CDR2 is FYNNEI. Trimming took 1 base from V and 8 from J, leaving 11 bases between them. As DNA, the CDR3 is TGTGCCAGCAGTGAAGGACCGGCGGGGGAAAAACTGTTTTTT. Protein sequence: CASSEGPAGEKLFF.

The chain uses TRBV5-1 and TRBJ1-2, with TRBD1 matching 8 bases. CDR1 and CDR2 (germline): SGHRS, YFSETQ. Unmatched junction bases numbered 4, after V lost 4 bases and J lost 8 bases. This CDR3 region has 12 residues. The chain's CDR3 is CASSVDRDGYTF. The CDR3 region has the DNA TGCGCCAGCAGCGTGGACAGGGACGGCTACACCTTC.

The chain combines TRBV6-1 with TRBJ1-3; 9 nucleotides align to TRBD1. CDR3 length: 15 residues. In germline, CDR1 is MNHNS, CDR2 SASEGT. The V gene end was trimmed by 3 bases and the J gene end by 2 bases; junction bases not matched to a gene: 2. The CDR3 sequence is CASSERDRAGNTIYF. The CDR3 DNA sequence: TGTGCCAGCAGTGAGCGGGACAGGGCTGGAAACACCATATATTTT.

The gene calls are TRBV7-3 and TRBJ1-2, with a weak D call TRBD1 (5 bases). The length of the CDR3 is 17 residues. Trimming pared 6 bases from V and 4 bases from J, leaving 24 bases between. CDR1 and CDR2 (germline): SGHTA, FQGTGA. CDR3 nucleotide sequence: TGTGCCAGCAGTGAGGGCGGGAGGGGCATAATCCGCTATGGCTACACCTTC. The encoded protein is CASSEGGRGIIRYGYTF.

The chain uses TRBV10-3 and TRBJ2-3, with D hard to call. CDR1 is ENHRY and CDR2 is SYGVKD in the germline V gene. V lost 3 bases to trimming and J lost 1 base, with 14 bases between them. This CDR3 is 16 amino acids long. CDR3 nucleotides: TGTGCCATCAGTGACAGTTTTGCATCTGGCACAGATACGCAGTATTTT. Its translation: CAISDSFASGTDTQYF.

The V and J genes are TRBV7-8 and TRBJ2-2; 9 bases agree with TRBD2. J was trimmed by 6 bases and V by 1 base; bases with no gene match: 9. The CDR3 runs 17 residues. Germline loops: CDR1 SGHVS, CDR2 FQNEAQ. The CDR3 bases are TGTGCCAGCAGCTTAGTGAGGGCGGGGGGGCCCCCCGGGGAGCTGTTTTTT. Its protein is CASSLVRAGGPPGELFF.

Concerning this clone: Within the sample, other DNA sequences also encode this same CDR3. The chain employs TRBV27 and TRBJ2-7; the D gene is possibly TRBD1 (5 bases). V gave up 3 bases and J gave up 1 base, with 7 bases separating them. CDR1 and CDR2 (germline): MNHEY, SMNVEV (reference sequence). The CDR3 is 13 residues long. The CDR3 DNA sequence: TGTGCCAGCAGTTTTTCAGGGTCCTACGAGCAGTACTTC. Its protein is CASSFSGSYEQYF.

The V gene is TRBV5-6, the J gene TRBJ2-6; D gene ambiguous. Germline CDR1 and CDR2: SGHDT and YYEEEE. CDR3 length: 14 residues. V lost 4 bases and J lost 0, with 5 bases in between. The CDR3 region has the DNA TGTGCCAGCAGCCCCTACTCTGGGGCCAACGTCCTGACTTTC. Its protein product is CASSPYSGANVLTF.

The chain uses TRBV5-4 and TRBJ2-1, with TRBD2 matching over 11 bases. Unmatched junction bases numbered 9, after V lost 5 bases and J lost 8 bases. The CDR3 totals 15 residues. Per the germline V gene, CDR1 is SGHNT and CDR2 is YYREEE (reference sequence). The CDR3 coding sequence is TGTGCCAGCAGAGGTAGCGGGAGGGCCGGGGATGAGCAGTTCTTC. It yields the protein CASRGSGRAGDEQFF.

The chain has TRBV15 and TRBJ1-1; D is perhaps TRBD1 (6 bases). V shed 2 bases and J shed 4 bases, with 23 bases lying between them. CDR1 is LNHNV, CDR2 YYDKDF, per germline (reference sequence). There are 18 residues in the CDR3. CDR3 sequence reads: CATSRKKILGQLITEAFF. CDR3 in DNA: TGTGCCACCAGCAGAAAAAAAATTCTGGGACAATTGATCACTGAAGCTTTCTTT. Full variable domain (remainder filled in from reference TRBV15 and TRBJ1-1): DAMVIQNPRYQVTQFGKPVTLSCSQTLNHNVMYWYQQKSSQAPKLLFHYYDKDFNNEADTPDNFQSRRPNTSFCFLDIRSPGLGDTAMYLCATSRKKILGQLITEAFFGQGTRLTVV.

In its sample, this clone was seen a few times. The gene calls are TRBV19 and TRBJ2-3; 9 nucleotides match TRBD1. This CDR3 is built from 13 residues. Trimming cost V 8 bases and J 2 bases; bases outside gene matches: 2. Germline V gene sequence: CDR1 LNHDA, CDR2 SQIVND (reference sequence). The CDR3 loop is CASRDRATDTQYF. CDR3 coding DNA: TGTGCCAGTCGGGACAGGGCCACAGATACGCAGTATTTT.

The J gene is TRBJ1-6, the V gene TRBV5-6; tentatively, D is TRBD1 (6 bases). Germline V gene data show CDR1 as SGHDT and CDR2 as YYEEEE. This CDR3 is built from 15 residues. Trimming removed 3 bases at V and 3 bases at J, with 10 bases between. The CDR3 sequence is CASSYGGHYNSPLHF. CDR3 DNA sequence: TGTGCCAGCAGCTATGGGGGACACTATAATTCACCCCTCCACTTT.

This chain joins TRBV7-2 and TRBJ1-2; no definite D call. The V end was cut by 5 bases, the J end by 3 bases, with 13 bases between. CDR1 is SGHTA, CDR2 FQGNSA, per germline. The CDR3 covers 14 residues. CDR3 sequence reads: CASSPGLRYYGYTF. CDR3 coding DNA: TGTGCCAGCAGCCCAGGCCTTAGGTACTATGGCTACACCTTC.

The table lists this clone with a count of one. The V call is TRBV5-1, the J call TRBJ1-2; a possible D gene is TRBD1 (5 bases). The CDR3 is made up of 15 amino acids. CDR1 SGHRS and CDR2 YFSETQ come from the germline V gene. V lost 4 bases and J lost 4, with 17 bases in between. CDR3 sequence: CASSENTDSFYGYTF. The CDR3 DNA follows: TGCGCCAGCAGCGAGAATACTGACAGTTTCTATGGCTACACCTTC.

The chain combines TRBV12-5 with TRBJ1-2; possibly TRBD1 for D (6 bases). This CDR3 comprises 18 residues. Germline lookup yields CDR1 LGHNT and CDR2 FRNRAP. The ends were cut back, 0 bases at V and 4 bases at J, with 21 bases in the middle. In nucleotides, the CDR3 is TGTGCTAGTGGTTTGGTACCGCGTCTGGGGGCAGCCAGCTATGGCTACACCTTC. Encoded protein: CASGLVPRLGAASYGYTF.

This chain connects TRBV9 to TRBJ1-5, with 9 nucleotides matching TRBD1. This CDR3 comprises 19 residues. J was trimmed by 0 bases and V by 0 bases; bases with no gene match: 10. CDR1 and CDR2 from the germline V gene are SGDLS and YYNGEE. The CDR3 DNA is TGTGCCAGCAGCGTAGTAGCGGGACAGGGATCTAATAGCAATCAGCCCCAGCATTTT. Translated, it gives CASSVVAGQGSNSNQPQHF.

V gene TRBV6-5 combines with J gene TRBJ2-1; 7 bases fit TRBD1. The CDR3 has 16 amino acids. J gave up 4 bases and V 2 bases, and 8 bases lay outside the gene matches. CDR1 MNHEY and CDR2 SVGAGI come from the germline V gene. CDR3 sequence reads: CASSYQTGVSYNEQFF. CDR3 coding DNA: TGTGCCAGCAGTTACCAAACAGGGGTCTCGTACAATGAGCAGTTCTTC.

The chain is built from TRBV4-2 and TRBJ2-7, with 8 positions matching TRBD2. Trimming took 4 bases from V and 4 from J; bases not matched to a gene: 12. The length of the CDR3 is 16 residues. From germline, CDR1 is LGHNA and CDR2 YNFKEQ. The CDR3 sequence: CASSPRGGLAGYEQYF. The CDR3 nucleotides read TGTGCCAGCAGCCCACGTGGGGGGCTAGCGGGTTACGAGCAGTACTTC.

J is TRBJ2-5 and V is TRBV18, with 14 bases that match TRBD2. Germline V gene lookup returns CDR1 KGHSH and CDR2 LQKENI. This CDR3 has 17 residues. Unmatched junction bases numbered 7, after V lost 3 bases and J lost 4 bases. CDR3 nucleotides: TGTGCCAGCTCACCTTGGACTAGCGGGGGGTCCGCAGAGACCCAGTACTTC. Its translation is CASSPWTSGGSAETQYF.

This clone showed up just a few times. The chain combines TRBV7-9 with TRBJ2-4, with D unclear. The CDR3 totals 15 residues. Germline lookup yields CDR1 SEHNR and CDR2 FQNEAQ (reference sequence). V lost 1 base to trimming and J lost 0 bases, with 7 bases between them. The DNA for the CDR3 is TGTGCCAGCAGCTTAGTAGCTCCAGCCAAAAACATTCAGTACTTC. This translates into CASSLVAPAKNIQYF.

The CDR3 region has the DNA TGCGCCAGCAGCCGCACTAGCGGGGGTTCAGATACGCAGTATTTT. It is translated as CASSRTSGGSDTQYF. The chain couples TRBV5-1 to TRBJ2-3; 11 bases line up with TRBD2. Germline V gene sequence: CDR1 SGHRS, CDR2 YFSETQ. The CDR3 has 15 residues. The junction had 5 bases not matched to a gene; V was cut back by 4 bases and J by 4 bases.